This TCR beta chain was profiled in a study of blood T cell repertoires in COVID-19 (dated by TCRdb to the early 2020s). The study in broad terms: The collaborator samples originated in the United States, Italy and Spain and spanned the acute and convalescent phases of COVID-19. The repertoires were released in a freely available public database intended as a resource for research on the immune response to SARS-CoV-2. Samples came from the ongoing ImmuneRACE study (first 160 participants) plus 1,254 subjects from 6 global collaborators. A de-identified subject ID, COVID-19 status, age in years and sex were almost always included in the sample metadata. Where HLA class I and class II types were available, the types were taken from metadata supplied by the sample provider, not from assay-based typing. Subjects who had been exposed to COVID-19, were actively infected with it, or had recovered from it provided the deeply sampled blood TCRbeta repertoires that made up the dataset. The material from the prospective study consisted of cDNA or gDNA derived from T cells, B-cell-depleted T cells, or PBMCs. On the study overall, not on this receptor specifically: The quantity of clinical and demographic metadata differed by source and by participant and was supplied without curation.

The immunoSEQ Assay, a bias-controlled multiplex PCR, was used to amplify TCRbeta CDR3 regions from genomic DNA. In the authors' own workflow: The number of nucleated cells in each sample was estimated from the amplification of reference gene primers within the assay. Sequence reads were collapsed and filtered to measure the absolute abundance of every unique TCRbeta CDR3 rearrangement. Productive Simpson clonality was computed per sample as the square root of Simpson's diversity index over productive rearrangements. TCRdb limited this immuneACCESS table to in-frame rearrangements with V and J called. A share of clones is missing; checked studies link under half to unresolved V genes, and the rest is unexplained. That table furnishes V, J and clone size, whereas the DNA furnished D and trimming. Counted in this sample were a few hundred thousand clones; 92% of them appeared once. Of the sample, approximately 17% falls within the top ten clones.

V has 1 base trimmed and J has 4 bases trimmed; junction bases matching no gene number 8. Via the germline V gene, CDR1 is SGHTS and CDR2 YDEGEE. From its cysteine to its phenylalanine, the CDR3 spans 16 amino acids. CDR3 DNA only is kept here, 48 bases in frame from base 1. In the prospective study, participants were about 18 to 95 years old, resided in 20 to 30 geographic areas of the United States, and were enrolled through a virtual design. In the prospective study, participants were assigned to cohorts based on the clinical history participants reported in a screening survey and a study questionnaire. ImmuneRACE Cohort 3 recovered participants were defined by two consecutive negative NP/OP PCR tests, healthcare professional clearance, or symptom resolution. Each participant in the prospective study had whole blood, serum and a nasopharyngeal or oropharyngeal swab collected by mobile phlebotomists. Additional blood draws and questionnaires over an approximately 2-month period could optionally be provided by prospective study participants. Before DNA extraction, blood samples from the prospective study were shipped at room temperature or frozen.

As for this clone: Which antigen it targets is not known. No base quality values were provided; no much bigger clone lies one nucleotide off.

This receptor was obtained from a young woman who had recovered from COVID-19. The sequence is built from TRBV5-8 and TRBJ1-2; 9 central nucleotides agree with TRBD1. Sequenced material: PBMCs or T cells enriched from blood (not recorded which). At the DNA level, the sequence is TGTGCCAGCAGCTTGAGACGACAGGGGGTTGGCTATGGCTACACCTTC. This codes for CASSLRRQGVGYGYTF.